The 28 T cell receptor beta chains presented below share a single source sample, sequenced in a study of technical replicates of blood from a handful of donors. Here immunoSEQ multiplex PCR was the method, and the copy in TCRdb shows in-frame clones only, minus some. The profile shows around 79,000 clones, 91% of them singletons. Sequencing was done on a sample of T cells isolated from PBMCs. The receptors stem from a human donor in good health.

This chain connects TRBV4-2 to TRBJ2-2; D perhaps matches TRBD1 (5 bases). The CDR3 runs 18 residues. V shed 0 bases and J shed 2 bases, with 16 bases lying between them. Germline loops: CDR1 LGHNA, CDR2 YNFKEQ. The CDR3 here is CASSQDLKQGRNTGELFF. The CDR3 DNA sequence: TGTGCCAGCAGCCAAGATTTGAAGCAGGGAAGAAACACCGGGGAGCTGTTTTTT.

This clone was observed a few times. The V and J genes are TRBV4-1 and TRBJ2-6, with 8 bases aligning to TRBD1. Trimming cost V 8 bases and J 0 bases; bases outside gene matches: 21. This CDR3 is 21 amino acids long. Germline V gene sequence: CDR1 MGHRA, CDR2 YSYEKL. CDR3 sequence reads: CASLDRFRGPPKGSGANVLTF. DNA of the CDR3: TGCGCCAGCCTCGATCGTTTCAGGGGGCCTCCAAAAGGCTCTGGGGCCAACGTCCTGACTTTC.

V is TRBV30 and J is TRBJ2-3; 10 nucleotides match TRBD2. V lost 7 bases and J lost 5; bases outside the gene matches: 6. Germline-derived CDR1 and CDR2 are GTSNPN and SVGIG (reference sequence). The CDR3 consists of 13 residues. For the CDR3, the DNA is TGTGCCTACAGCGGGGGGGCCGGAGATACGCAGTATTTT. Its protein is CAYSGGAGDTQYF.

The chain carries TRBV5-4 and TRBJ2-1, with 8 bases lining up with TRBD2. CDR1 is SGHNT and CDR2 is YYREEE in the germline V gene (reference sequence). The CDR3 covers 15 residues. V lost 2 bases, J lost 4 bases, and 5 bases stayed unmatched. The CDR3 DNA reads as TGTGCCAGCAGCTTAGGCGGGGGGTATTACAATGAGCAGTTCTTC. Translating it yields CASSLGGGYYNEQFF.

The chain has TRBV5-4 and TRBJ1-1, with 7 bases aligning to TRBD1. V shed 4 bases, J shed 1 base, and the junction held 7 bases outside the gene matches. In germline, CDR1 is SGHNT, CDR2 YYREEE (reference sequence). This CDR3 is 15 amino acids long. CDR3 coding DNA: TGTGCCAGCAGCCCGGGACAGTTGAGGAACACTGAAGCTTTCTTT. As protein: CASSPGQLRNTEAFF. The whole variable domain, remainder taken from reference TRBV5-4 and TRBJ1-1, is ETGVTQSPTHLIKTRGQQVTLRCSSQSGHNTVSWYQQALGQGPQFIFQYYREEENGRGNFPPRFSGLQFPNYSSELNVNALELDDSALYLCASSPGQLRNTEAFFGQGTRLTVV.

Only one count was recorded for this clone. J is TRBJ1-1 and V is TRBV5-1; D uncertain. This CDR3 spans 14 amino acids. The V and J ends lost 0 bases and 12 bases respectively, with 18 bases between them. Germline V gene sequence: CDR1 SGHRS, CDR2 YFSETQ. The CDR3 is CASSLGDVEGSTFF. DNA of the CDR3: TGCGCCAGCAGCTTGGGAGACGTTGAGGGATCAACTTTCTTT.

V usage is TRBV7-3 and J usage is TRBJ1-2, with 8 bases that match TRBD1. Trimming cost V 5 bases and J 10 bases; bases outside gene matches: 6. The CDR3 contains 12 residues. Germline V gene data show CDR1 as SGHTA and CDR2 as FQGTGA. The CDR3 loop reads CASSLTGVDYTF. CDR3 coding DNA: TGTGCCAGCAGCCTGACAGGGGTTGACTACACCTTC.

This chain's CDR3 is CASSQRDTQYF. The CDR3 DNA sequence: TGTGCCAGCAGCCAGCGGGATACGCAGTATTTT. The J gene is TRBJ2-3, the V gene TRBV7-9, with D possibly matching TRBD2 (5 bases). Germline loops: CDR1 SEHNR, CDR2 FQNEAQ (reference sequence). The V end was cut by 5 bases, the J end by 6 bases, with 6 bases between. The CDR3 spans 11 residues.

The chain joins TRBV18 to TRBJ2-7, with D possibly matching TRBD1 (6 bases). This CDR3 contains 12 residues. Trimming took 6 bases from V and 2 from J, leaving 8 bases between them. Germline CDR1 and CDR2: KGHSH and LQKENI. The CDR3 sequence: CASSDSPYEQYF. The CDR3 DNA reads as TGTGCCAGCTCGGACAGCCCCTACGAGCAGTACTTC. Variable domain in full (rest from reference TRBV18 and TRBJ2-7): NAGVMQNPRHLVRRRGQEARLRCSPMKGHSHVYWYRQLPEEGLKFMVYLQKENIIDESGMPKERFSAEFPKEGPSILRIQQVVRGDSAAYFCASSDSPYEQYFGPGTRLTVT.

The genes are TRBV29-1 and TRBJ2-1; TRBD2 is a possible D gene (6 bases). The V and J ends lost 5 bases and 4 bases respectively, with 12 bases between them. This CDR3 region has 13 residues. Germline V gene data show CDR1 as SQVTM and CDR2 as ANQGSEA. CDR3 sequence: CSVQAGPYNEQFF. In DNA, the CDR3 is TGCAGCGTTCAGGCGGGGCCATACAATGAGCAGTTCTTC.

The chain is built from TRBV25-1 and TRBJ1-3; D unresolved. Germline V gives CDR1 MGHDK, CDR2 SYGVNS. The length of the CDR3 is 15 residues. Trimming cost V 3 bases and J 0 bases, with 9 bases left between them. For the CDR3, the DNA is TGTGCCAGCAGTGATTTACATTTCTCTGGAAACACCATATATTTT. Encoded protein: CASSDLHFSGNTIYF.

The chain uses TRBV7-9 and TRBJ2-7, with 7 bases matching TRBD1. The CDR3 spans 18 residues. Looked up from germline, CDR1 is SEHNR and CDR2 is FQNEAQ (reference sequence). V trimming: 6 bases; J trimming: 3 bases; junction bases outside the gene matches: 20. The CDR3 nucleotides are TGTGCCAGCAGTTCAATCCTGCCCGGGACAGAACCAATCTACGAGCAGTACTTC. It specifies CASSSILPGTEPIYEQYF.

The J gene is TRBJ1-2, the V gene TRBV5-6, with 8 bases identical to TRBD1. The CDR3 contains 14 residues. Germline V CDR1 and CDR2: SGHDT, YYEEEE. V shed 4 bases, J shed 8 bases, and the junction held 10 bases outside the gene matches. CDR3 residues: CASSTTGASYGYTF. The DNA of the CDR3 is TGTGCCAGCAGCACGACAGGGGCCTCGTACGGCTACACCTTC.

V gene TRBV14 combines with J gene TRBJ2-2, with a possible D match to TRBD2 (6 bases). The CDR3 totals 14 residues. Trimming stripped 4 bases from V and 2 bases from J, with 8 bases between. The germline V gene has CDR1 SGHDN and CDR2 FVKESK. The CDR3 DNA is TGTGCCAGCAGCCGGGACTTTAACACCGGGGAGCTGTTTTTT. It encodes CASSRDFNTGELFF.

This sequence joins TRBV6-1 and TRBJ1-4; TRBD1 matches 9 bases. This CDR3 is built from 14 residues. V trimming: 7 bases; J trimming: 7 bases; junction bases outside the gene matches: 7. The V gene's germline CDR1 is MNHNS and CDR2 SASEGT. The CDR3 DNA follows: TGTGCCAGCATCGAACAGGGGGCAGGTGAAAAACTGTTTTTT. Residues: CASIEQGAGEKLFF.

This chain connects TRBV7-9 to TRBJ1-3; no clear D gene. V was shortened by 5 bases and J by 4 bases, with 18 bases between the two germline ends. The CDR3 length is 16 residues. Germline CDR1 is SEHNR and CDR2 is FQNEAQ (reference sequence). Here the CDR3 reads CASSPSNDPGGNTIYF. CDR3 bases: TGTGCCAGCAGCCCCTCGAACGACCCGGGAGGAAACACCATATATTTT.

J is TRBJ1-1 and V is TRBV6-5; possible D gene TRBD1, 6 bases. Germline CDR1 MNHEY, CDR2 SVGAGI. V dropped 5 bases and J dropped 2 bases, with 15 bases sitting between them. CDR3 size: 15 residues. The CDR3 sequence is CASSTQGVLNTEAFF. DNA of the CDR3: TGTGCCAGCAGTACACAGGGCGTCCTCAACACTGAAGCTTTCTTT.

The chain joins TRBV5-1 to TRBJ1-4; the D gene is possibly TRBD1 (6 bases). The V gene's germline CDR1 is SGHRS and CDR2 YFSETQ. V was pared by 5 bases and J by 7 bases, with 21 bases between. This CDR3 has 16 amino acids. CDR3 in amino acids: CASRGFGGQTGEKLFF. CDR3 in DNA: TGCGCCAGCAGGGGGTTTGGGGGCCAAACGGGTGAAAAACTGTTTTTT.

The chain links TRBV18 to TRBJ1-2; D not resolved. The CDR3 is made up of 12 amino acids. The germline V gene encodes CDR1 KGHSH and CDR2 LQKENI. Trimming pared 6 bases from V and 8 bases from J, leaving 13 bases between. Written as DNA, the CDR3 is TGTGCCAGCTCTCTGGGAGGCTCCGGCTACACCTTC. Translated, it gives CASSLGGSGYTF.

CDR3 sequence reads: CASRTDSYGYTF. As DNA, the CDR3 is TGTGCCAGCAGGACGGACAGCTATGGCTACACCTTC. This chain connects TRBV6-5 to TRBJ1-2; D possibly corresponds to TRBD1 (6 bases). CDR3 length: 12 residues. Per the germline V gene, CDR1 is MNHEY and CDR2 is SVGAGI. Deletions cut 6 bases from V and 4 bases from J, with 9 bases between.

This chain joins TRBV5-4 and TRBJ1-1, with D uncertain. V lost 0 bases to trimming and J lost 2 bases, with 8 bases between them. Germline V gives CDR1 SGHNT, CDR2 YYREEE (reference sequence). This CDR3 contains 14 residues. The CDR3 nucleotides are TGTGCCAGCAGCTTGGATAGTAGAAACACTGAAGCTTTCTTT. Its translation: CASSLDSRNTEAFF. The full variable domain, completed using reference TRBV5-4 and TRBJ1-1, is ETGVTQSPTHLIKTRGQQVTLRCSSQSGHNTVSWYQQALGQGPQFIFQYYREEENGRGNFPPRFSGLQFPNYSSELNVNALELDDSALYLCASSLDSRNTEAFFGQGTRLTVV.

In DNA form, the CDR3 reads TGTGCCAGCAGCTCGACCGGGACTAGCGGGAGTAGGAACACCGGGGAGCTGTTTTTT. Its protein product is CASSSTGTSGSRNTGELFF. The rearrangement joins TRBV7-9 to TRBJ2-2, with TRBD2 matching 14 bases. This CDR3 spans 19 amino acids. Germline values: CDR1 SEHNR, CDR2 FQNEAQ (reference sequence). Losses at the gene ends were 4 bases for V and 1 base for J; bases not matched to a gene: 8.

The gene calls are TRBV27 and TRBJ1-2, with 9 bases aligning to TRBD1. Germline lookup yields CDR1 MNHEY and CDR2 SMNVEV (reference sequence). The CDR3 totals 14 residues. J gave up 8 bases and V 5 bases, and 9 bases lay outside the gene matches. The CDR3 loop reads CASSPRTGERGYTF. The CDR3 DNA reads TGTGCCAGCAGTCCCCGGACAGGGGAAAGGGGCTACACCTTC.

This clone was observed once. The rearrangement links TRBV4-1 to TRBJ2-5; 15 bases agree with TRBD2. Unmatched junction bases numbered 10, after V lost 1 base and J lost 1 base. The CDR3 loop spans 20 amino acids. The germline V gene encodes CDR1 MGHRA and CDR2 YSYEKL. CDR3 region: CASSQGGLAGGPQGQETQYF. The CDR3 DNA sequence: TGCGCCAGCAGCCAAGGGGGACTAGCGGGGGGTCCTCAGGGCCAAGAGACCCAGTACTTC.

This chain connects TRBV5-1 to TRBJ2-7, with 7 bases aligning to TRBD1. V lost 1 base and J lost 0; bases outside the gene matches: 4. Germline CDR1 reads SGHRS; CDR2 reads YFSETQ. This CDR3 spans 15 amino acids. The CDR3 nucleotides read TGCGCCAGCAGCTTGAGTGGACAGGACTCCTACGAGCAGTACTTC. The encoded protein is CASSLSGQDSYEQYF. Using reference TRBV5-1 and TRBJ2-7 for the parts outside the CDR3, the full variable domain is KAGVTQTPRYLIKTRGQQVTLSCSPISGHRSVSWYQQTPGQGLQFLFEYFSETQRNKGNFPGRFSGRQFSNSRSEMNVSTLELGDSALYLCASSLSGQDSYEQYFGPGTRLTVT.

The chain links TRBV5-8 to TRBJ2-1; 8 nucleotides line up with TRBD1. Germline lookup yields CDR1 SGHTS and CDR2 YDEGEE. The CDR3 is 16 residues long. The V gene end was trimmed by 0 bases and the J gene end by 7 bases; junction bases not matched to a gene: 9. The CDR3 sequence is CASSLDQGAQGNEQFF. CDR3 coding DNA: TGTGCCAGCAGCTTGGATCAGGGGGCGCAGGGAAATGAGCAGTTCTTC.

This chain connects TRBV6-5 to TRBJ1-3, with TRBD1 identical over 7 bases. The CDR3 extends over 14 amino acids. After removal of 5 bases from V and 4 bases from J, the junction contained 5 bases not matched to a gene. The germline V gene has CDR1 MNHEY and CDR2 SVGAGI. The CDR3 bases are TGTGCCAGCAGTCACACAGGGGTGGGAAACACCATATATTTT. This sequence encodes CASSHTGVGNTIYF.

The CDR3 is CAITVASGNTDTQYF. CDR3 coding DNA: TGTGCCATCACCGTGGCTAGCGGGAACACAGATACGCAGTATTTT. The chain couples TRBV10-3 to TRBJ2-3, with 9 bases fitting TRBD2. Trimming took 7 bases from V and 2 from J; bases not matched to a gene: 7. The CDR3 runs to 15 residues. CDR1 and CDR2 (germline): ENHRY, SYGVKD.